A single TCR beta chain is shown here with its context. The data belong to a study of blood T cell repertoires in COVID-19. Study information: Samples representing acute and convalescent COVID-19 were sourced from the United States, Italy and Spain. From T cells, B-cell-depleted T cells, or PBMCs came the material, which was cDNA or gDNA.

Methods used by the authors: Estimation of nucleated cell counts relied on the amplification of reference gene primers. Data came from immunoSEQ multiplex PCR; TCRdb stores just in-frame clones and leaves some out. The V and J calls and clone size are taken from that table; D and trimming were inferred from the DNA. Here the sample spans more than 75,000 clones, around 88% being singletons. The J segment lost 7 bases and the V segment lost 7 bases, leaving 10 bases of the junction unmatched. The V gene's germline CDR1 is MNHEY and CDR2 SVGAGI. The CDR3 contains 15 residues. The sequenced material came from peripheral blood. The TCR was taken from a woman at least 80 years old with acute or convalescent COVID-19. The chain employs TRBV6-5 and TRBJ1-1; the match to TRBD1 covers 12 bases. The CDR3 DNA sequence: TGTGCCAGCAACTCCGGGACAGGGGGCGGCGGTGAAGCTTTCTTT. As protein: CASNSGTGGGGEAFF.